Listed below are T cell receptor beta chains from one sample, sequenced in a study of cytomegalovirus exposure and HLA in healthy donors. Measured with immunoSEQ multiplex PCR; TCRdb has only the in-frame clones, and not every one. The data show 70,000 to 95,000 clones, about 75% seen once. Sequenced input: PBMCs. The source of these receptors is a man between 35 and 55 years old in good health and CMV-seronegative. CDR3s include the opening cysteine and the closing phenylalanine or tryptophan. D genes are given only for firm matches. Size values are once, few and many counts, or a class for expanded clones, and some rows have none.

-	TRBV2	TRBJ1-1	-	CASSDDLSTRMNTEAFF	TGTGCCAGCAGTGATGATCTATCGACAAGGATGAACACTGAAGCTTTCTTT
TRBD1	TRBV29-1	TRBJ2-5	-	CSARTGAGETQYF	TGCAGCGCCCGGACAGGGGCGGGGGAGACCCAGTACTTC
TRBD1	TRBV9	TRBJ1-1	-	CASSVARDRENTEAFF	TGTGCCAGCAGCGTAGCTCGAGACAGGGAGAACACTGAAGCTTTCTTT
-	TRBV14	TRBJ2-2	once	CASSQFREPNTGELFF	TGTGCCAGCAGCCAATTTCGGGAGCCCAACACCGGGGAGCTGTTTTTT
-	TRBV7-9	TRBJ2-3	-	CASSFAGSPEEYF	TGTGCCAGCAGCTTCGCCGGGTCCCCTGAGGAGTATTTT
-	TRBV29-1	TRBJ2-1	-	CSADRNNEQFF	TGCAGCGCCGACAGAAACAATGAGCAGTTCTTC
-	TRBV7-6	TRBJ2-6	-	CASSSGHSGANVLTF	TGTGCCAGCAGCTCCGGACATTCTGGGGCCAACGTCCTGACTTTC
TRBD1	TRBV5-1	TRBJ2-7	-	CASSTTPGQGHYEQYF	TGCGCCAGCAGCACCACTCCGGGACAGGGACACTACGAGCAGTACTTC
-	TRBV2	TRBJ2-1	-	CASKEGDNLRNEQFF	TGTGCCAGCAAGGAAGGGGACAACCTAAGGAATGAGCAGTTCTTC
TRBD1	TRBV5-4	TRBJ2-1	-	CASSLDQGAHEQFF	TGTGCCAGCAGCTTGGACCAGGGGGCGCATGAGCAGTTCTTC
-	TRBV5-4	TRBJ2-3	few	CANGDNPLSDTQYF	TGTGCCAACGGGGACAACCCCTTGTCAGATACGCAGTATTTT
TRBD2	TRBV6-6	TRBJ2-5	-	CASSVLAGGETQYF	TGTGCCAGCAGTGTGTTAGCGGGAGGAGAGACCCAGTACTTC
TRBD2	TRBV28	TRBJ2-2	-	CASSFRLADTGELFF	TGTGCCAGCAGTTTCAGGCTAGCGGACACCGGGGAGCTGTTTTTT
-	TRBV28	TRBJ1-4	-	CASSQDLTGGGEKLFF	TGTGCCAGCAGCCAAGACCTGACAGGTGGGGGTGAAAAACTGTTTTTT
-	TRBV2	TRBJ1-1	-	CASSTQPNTEAFF	TGTGCCAGCAGTACACAGCCTAACACTGAAGCTTTCTTT
TRBD1	TRBV5-6	TRBJ1-2	-	CASSRGQGHYGYTF	TGTGCCAGCAGCCGGGGACAGGGACATTATGGCTACACCTTC
TRBD1	TRBV9	TRBJ1-1	-	CASSVGQPLNTEAFF	TGTGCCAGCAGCGTGGGACAGCCATTGAACACTGAAGCTTTCTTT
-	TRBV7-2	TRBJ1-1	-	CASSLEAGMAFF	TGTGCCAGCAGCTTAGAAGCAGGGATGGCTTTCTTT
TRBD1	TRBV5-6	TRBJ2-7	-	CASSFTGTGSHEQYF	TGTGCCAGCAGCTTTACCGGGACAGGGTCCCACGAGCAGTACTTC
TRBD1	TRBV14	TRBJ2-7	-	CASSRTGPYEQYF	TGTGCCAGCAGCCGGACAGGGCCCTACGAGCAGTACTTC
TRBD1	TRBV27	TRBJ1-4	-	CASSGNRGSEKLFF	TGTGCCAGCAGTGGGAACAGGGGGAGTGAAAAACTGTTTTTT
-	TRBV25-1	TRBJ1-2	-	CASSEAGENYGYTF	TGTGCCAGCAGTGAAGCAGGGGAAAACTATGGCTACACCTTC
-	TRBV14	TRBJ2-2	-	CASSQDLNTGELFF	TGTGCCAGCAGCCAAGACCTGAACACCGGGGAGCTGTTTTTT
TRBD1	TRBV30	TRBJ2-1	few	CAWDRDRGDNEQFF	TGTGCCTGGGACCGGGACAGGGGTGACAATGAGCAGTTCTTC
-	TRBV19	TRBJ2-2	-	CASNPGVWTGELFF	TGTGCCAGTAACCCAGGGGTATGGACCGGGGAGCTGTTTTTT
TRBD1	TRBV19	TRBJ1-2	-	CASSWEQGVSGYTF	TGTGCCAGTAGTTGGGAACAGGGGGTTTCTGGCTACACCTTC
-	TRBV5-6	TRBJ1-5	-	CASSFSTGNQPQHF	TGTGCCAGCAGCTTTTCCACGGGCAATCAGCCCCAGCATTTT
-	TRBV29-1	TRBJ1-2	-	CSVENRDRGSYGYTF	TGCAGCGTTGAAAACAGGGATCGAGGGAGCTATGGCTACACCTTC
-	TRBV27	TRBJ2-7	-	CASSLRGPSYEQYF	TGTGCCAGCAGTTTACGCGGTCCTTCCTACGAGCAGTACTTC
TRBD1	TRBV19	TRBJ1-2	-	CASHLDRDGYTF	TGTGCCAGTCACCTGGACAGGGATGGCTACACCTTC
TRBD1	TRBV13	TRBJ1-1	-	CASSSSQRQGEDTEAFF	TGTGCCAGCAGCTCTTCACAAAGACAGGGCGAAGACACTGAAGCTTTCTTT
-	TRBV30	TRBJ2-2	-	CAWSVAGKRLNTGELFF	TGTGCCTGGAGTGTTGCGGGGAAGAGATTGAACACCGGGGAGCTGTTTTTT
-	TRBV9	TRBJ2-7	-	CASSVAAGRTYEQYF	TGTGCCAGCAGCGTAGCGGCGGGAAGAACCTACGAGCAGTACTTC
TRBD1	TRBV5-4	TRBJ1-1	-	CASSSKTGAGANTEAFF	TGTGCCAGCAGCTCAAAAACAGGGGCAGGAGCGAACACTGAAGCTTTCTTT
TRBD1	TRBV7-7	TRBJ1-2	few	CASSLAQGGYGYTF	TGTGCTAGCAGCTTAGCACAGGGGGGATATGGCTACACCTTC
-	TRBV6-1	TRBJ2-1	-	CASRGSVYNEQFF	TGTGCCTCCAGAGGTAGCGTCTACAATGAGCAGTTCTTC
TRBD1	TRBV7-8	TRBJ1-1	-	CASSLRTGGHTEAFF	TGTGCCAGCAGCTTAAGGACAGGGGGCCACACTGAAGCTTTCTTT
-	TRBV14	TRBJ1-1	-	CASSQRFAGTGRGAFF	TGTGCCAGCAGCCAGCGTTTTGCGGGAACTGGTAGAGGAGCTTTCTTT
-	TRBV28	TRBJ1-1	-	CASSQTGTEAFF	TGTGCCAGCAGCCAGACAGGCACTGAAGCTTTCTTT
TRBD1	TRBV5-6	TRBJ1-1	few	CASSGGQMNTEAFF	TGTGCCAGCAGCGGGGGACAGATGAACACTGAAGCTTTCTTT
TRBD1	TRBV25-1	TRBJ1-3	once	CACQGALGNTIYF	TGTGCCTGTCAGGGGGCCCTTGGAAACACCATATATTTT
-	TRBV28	TRBJ1-2	once	CASSLLGGATIGF	TGTGCCAGCAGTTTATTAGGGGGGGCGACTATCGGCTTC
TRBD1	TRBV5-1	TRBJ2-7	-	CASSPPGQGRHEQYF	TGCGCCAGCAGCCCTCCGGGACAGGGGCGCCACGAGCAGTACTTC
TRBD2	TRBV6-5	TRBJ2-1	few	CASAQFSGRPNEQFF	TGTGCCAGCGCACAATTTAGCGGGAGGCCAAATGAGCAGTTCTTC
TRBD2	TRBV19	TRBJ2-5	-	CASSIGGRIQETQYF	TGTGCCAGTAGTATTGGCGGGAGGATCCAAGAGACCCAGTACTTC
TRBD2	TRBV2	TRBJ2-1	once	CASSGLAESEQFF	TGTGCCAGCAGTGGACTAGCGGAAAGTGAGCAGTTCTTC
TRBD2	TRBV18	TRBJ2-7	once	CASSPLAGGEQYF	TGTGCCAGCTCACCACTAGCGGGGGGCGAGCAGTACTTC
-	TRBV4-2	TRBJ1-4	-	CASSQDGDMGKDEKLFF	TGTGCCAGCAGCCAAGATGGGGACATGGGAAAGGATGAAAAACTGTTTTTT
-	TRBV10-3	TRBJ2-7	-	CAISGTETYEQYF	TGTGCCATCAGTGGGACAGAAACCTACGAGCAGTACTTC
-	TRBV5-8	TRBJ1-6	many	CASSLGGRFSPLHF	TGTGCCAGCAGCTTGGGGGGGCGCTTTTCACCCCTCCACTTT
-	TRBV6-6	TRBJ2-6	-	CAGGNPPGANVLTF	TGTGCCGGGGGGAACCCGCCTGGGGCCAACGTCCTGACTTTC
TRBD1	TRBV7-2	TRBJ2-7	-	CASSPGTGIEQYF	TGTGCCAGCAGCCCCGGGACAGGAATCGAGCAGTACTTC
TRBD2	TRBV29-1	TRBJ2-3	-	CSGLTSGGGTDTQYF	TGCAGCGGCTTGACTAGCGGGGGGGGCACAGATACGCAGTATTTT
TRBD2	TRBV5-4	TRBJ2-5	once	CASSSWREAQYF	TGTGCCAGCAGCTCGTGGCGGGAGGCCCAGTACTTC
TRBD2	TRBV2	TRBJ2-1	-	CASGVGGSSYNEQFF	TGTGCCAGCGGTGTGGGCGGGAGCTCCTACAATGAGCAGTTCTTC
TRBD2	TRBV30	TRBJ2-3	-	CAWGRATDTQYF	TGTGCCTGGGGGAGGGCCACAGATACGCAGTATTTT
TRBD2	TRBV2	TRBJ2-3	-	CASSDPGGITDTQYF	TGTGCCAGCAGTGATCCGGGGGGGATCACAGATACGCAGTATTTT
TRBD1	TRBV6-5	TRBJ1-6	-	CASSYRSGQSYSPLHF	TGTGCCAGCAGTTACCGGTCGGGACAGAGCTATTCACCCCTCCACTTT
-	TRBV7-9	TRBJ2-7	-	CASSLSGGAEQYF	TGTGCCAGCAGCCTATCTGGGGGGGCCGAGCAGTACTTC
TRBD1	TRBV6-6	TRBJ1-1	-	CASSQIPTGVNTEAFF	TGTGCCAGCAGCCAGATCCCGACAGGGGTGAACACTGAAGCTTTCTTT